Listed here is a single T cell receptor beta chain. The antigen remains undetermined. This sample stems from a study of CD8+ T cells in alopecia areata. Study-level points and caveats: Clonality was higher in lesional than normal scalp, especially in alopecia totalis/universalis. Between patients, shared TCR sequences were less clear than in mice. This was possibly due in part to HLA diversity in the patient population.

Patients with alopecia areata provided lesional scalp punch biopsies as well as peripheral blood. Investigators sorted PBMCs to obtain both CD4+ and CD8+ T cells. After isolation, RNA underwent reverse transcription to generate cDNA as the sequencing template. Only in-frame clones appear in the TCRdb table, and some are missing; sequencing was by immunoSEQ multiplex PCR. Of under 150,000 clones listed, roughly 50% are singletons. CDR3 length equals 14 residues. In germline, CDR1 is SGHRS, CDR2 YFSETQ. V was clipped by 1 base and J by 2 bases, with 9 bases between them. The chain carries TRBV5-1 and TRBJ2-5; D call uncertain. This clonotype originated in a human donor with alopecia areata. Sequencing was done on a sample of NKG2D-low CD8+ T cells sorted from blood. For the CDR3, the DNA is TGCGCCAGCAGCTTGTTGGAACAACAAGAGACCCAGTACTTC. Translated: CASSLLEQQETQYF.